The subject of this entry is one T cell receptor beta chain. Antigen specificity is unknown. Clones were sequenced by immunoSEQ multiplex PCR, and TCRdb holds only the in-frame ones, with some missing. The sample lists about 32,000 clones, around 80% occurring once. The V segment lost 3 bases and the J segment 9 bases; nucleotides outside the gene matches: 6. The germline CDR1 and CDR2 sequences are LNHDA and SQIVND (reference sequence). There are 14 residues in the CDR3. Time point indicated: week 35, safety follow-up. With topical imiquimod, each dose of the vaccine consisted of 300 ug of mutant IDH1 20-mer peptide. The data originate from a study of a mutant IDH1 vaccine in newly diagnosed glioma.

This TCR derives from a woman between 18 and 29 years old with glioma. Sequenced here: PBMCs, sampled from a glioma patient whose treatment included an IDH1 peptide vaccine. The rearrangement joins TRBV19 to TRBJ1-4; TRBD1 matches at 8 bases. The CDR3 spells CASSIGQGEKKLFF. As DNA, the CDR3 is TGTGCCAGTAGTATCGGACAGGGTGAAAAAAAACTGTTTTTT.